This T cell receptor beta chain was obtained from a study of cytomegalovirus exposure and HLA in healthy donors. The CDR3 contains 16 residues. V was pared by 4 bases and J by 0 bases, with 14 bases between. Germline V gives CDR1 LGHNA, CDR2 YSLEER. The PCR contained 60 Vbeta and 13 Jbeta primers. Method: immunoSEQ multiplex PCR; TCRdb's copy keeps in-frame clones and lacks some. The sample consists of roughly 40,000 clones, roughly half of them appearing once. Input material: PBMCs. The receptor was derived from a human donor in good health. The rearrangement uses TRBV4-3 and TRBJ2-3; a weak D match, TRBD2 (7 bases). The CDR3: CASSRGGGGSTDTQYF. The CDR3 region has the DNA TGCGCCAGCAGCCGCGGAGGGGGGGGAAGCACAGATACGCAGTATTTT.